A selection of T cell receptor beta chains follows, all from one sample in a study of cytomegalovirus exposure and HLA in healthy donors. Clones were read by immunoSEQ multiplex PCR, and TCRdb kept only the in-frame ones, dropping some. The data show around 140,000 clones, approximately 80% seen once. Sequenced input: PBMCs. These receptors all stem from a female donor in good health and CMV-seronegative. Both conserved end residues are part of each CDR3. Fields, in order: J gene, V gene, clone size, D gene, CDR3 DNA, CDR3 protein. D genes are given only for firm matches. Clone sizes are given selectively: once, few, many, or a class where the clone is expanded.

J: TRBJ2-1
V: TRBV5-1
size: few
D: TRBD1
DNA: TGCGCCAGCAGCTTCTCGGGACAGCATAACAATGAGCAGTTCTTC
CDR3: CASSFSGQHNNEQFF

J: TRBJ1-2
V: TRBV5-1
size: NA
D: TRBD1
DNA: TGCGCCAGCAGCGACCACAGGGGACTCAACTATGGCTACACCTTC
CDR3: CASSDHRGLNYGYTF

J: TRBJ2-7
V: TRBV7-2
size: NA
D: NA
DNA: TGTGCCAGCAGCCCCAGGACGGGAACCTACGAGCAGTACTTC
CDR3: CASSPRTGTYEQYF

J: TRBJ1-4
V: TRBV9
size: once
D: NA
DNA: TGTGCCAGCAGCGTAGCACATTTGGGGCCAACTAATGAAAAACTGTTTTTT
CDR3: CASSVAHLGPTNEKLFF

J: TRBJ2-2
V: TRBV28
size: NA
D: TRBD1
DNA: TGTGCCAGTATGGGACAGAGGAACACCGGGGAGCTGTTTTTT
CDR3: CASMGQRNTGELFF

J: TRBJ2-7
V: TRBV19
size: NA
D: NA
DNA: TGTGCCACCGAGAACTTTCCCGTGTCGTTCGAGCAGTACTTC
CDR3: CATENFPVSFEQYF

J: TRBJ1-5
V: TRBV19
size: NA
D: TRBD1
DNA: TGTGCCAGTAGTATATGGACAGGGGGAGGCAATCAGCCCCAGCATTTT
CDR3: CASSIWTGGGNQPQHF

J: TRBJ1-1
V: TRBV6-6
size: few
D: NA
DNA: TGTGCCAGCAGTTACAGGGGAAGTGGGGCTGAAGCTTTCTTT
CDR3: CASSYRGSGAEAFF

J: TRBJ1-6
V: TRBV6-1
size: few
D: TRBD1
DNA: TGTGCCACCCGGGACAGGATAAATTCACCCCTCCACTTT
CDR3: CATRDRINSPLHF

J: TRBJ1-2
V: TRBV30
size: NA
D: NA
DNA: TGTGCCTGGAGGGAGTTTAGGGGAGGGGTGGGCGATGGCTACACCTTC
CDR3: CAWREFRGGVGDGYTF

J: TRBJ2-7
V: TRBV10-3
size: NA
D: TRBD1
DNA: TGTGCCATCAGCAGGACAGGGGTCGAGCAGTACTTC
CDR3: CAISRTGVEQYF

J: TRBJ2-1
V: TRBV27
size: NA
D: NA
DNA: TGTGCCAGCAGTTTAGGGACATGGGGCAATGAGCAGTTCTTC
CDR3: CASSLGTWGNEQFF

J: TRBJ1-2
V: TRBV30
size: NA
D: NA
DNA: TGTGCCTGGACCAATGGGAGGGTAGGGGGCTACACCTTC
CDR3: CAWTNGRVGGYTF

J: TRBJ2-7
V: TRBV27
size: NA
D: NA
DNA: TGTGCCAGCAGTTTATTCGGTTCCACCTACGAGCAGTACTTC
CDR3: CASSLFGSTYEQYF

J: TRBJ2-7
V: TRBV11-2
size: NA
D: NA
DNA: TGTGCCAGCAGCTTAGATGCAGGGTTCAAGGGCTACGAGCAGTACTTC
CDR3: CASSLDAGFKGYEQYF

J: TRBJ1-4
V: TRBV6-5
size: few
D: NA
DNA: TGTGCCAGCAGAAGTAACAGAGGAGGACTGTTTTTT
CDR3: CASRSNRGGLFF

J: TRBJ1-2
V: TRBV5-6
size: NA
D: NA
DNA: TGTGCCAGCAGCTCAACAAGGGGCTATGGCTACACCTTC
CDR3: CASSSTRGYGYTF

J: TRBJ1-2
V: TRBV27
size: NA
D: NA
DNA: TGTGCCAGCAGTTTTCCGGGGGGAGATGGCTACACCTTC
CDR3: CASSFPGGDGYTF

J: TRBJ2-1
V: TRBV5-1
size: NA
D: TRBD1
DNA: TGCGCCAGCAGCTTTGGGGACAGGCCGGTTTCCAATGAGCAGTTCTTC
CDR3: CASSFGDRPVSNEQFF

J: TRBJ1-4
V: TRBV30
size: once
D: NA
DNA: TGTGCCTGGAGTGAGGGGCCTAATGAAAAACTGTTTTTT
CDR3: CAWSEGPNEKLFF

J: TRBJ2-6
V: TRBV7-2
size: NA
D: TRBD1
DNA: TGTGCCAGCAGCTTTTACAGGGGTCCCTCTGGGGCCAACGTCCTGACTTTC
CDR3: CASSFYRGPSGANVLTF

J: TRBJ1-2
V: TRBV19
size: NA
D: TRBD1
DNA: TGTGCCAGTAGTATTCCGGGGGGGACAGCTGACACCTTC
CDR3: CASSIPGGTADTF

J: TRBJ1-2
V: TRBV15
size: NA
D: NA
DNA: TGTGCCACCAGCATAGACGACAGTGGCTACACCTTC
CDR3: CATSIDDSGYTF

J: TRBJ2-1
V: TRBV5-1
size: NA
D: TRBD1
DNA: TGCGCCAGCAGCTTGTCTTGGGACAGCAGCTATGAGCAGTTCTTC
CDR3: CASSLSWDSSYEQFF

J: TRBJ2-7
V: TRBV7-2
size: NA
D: TRBD1
DNA: TGTGCCAGCAGCTTAGAGAAGTCAGGGGGCGCCCAGGGAGGCGAGCAGTACTTC
CDR3: CASSLEKSGGAQGGEQYF

J: TRBJ2-3
V: TRBV27
size: NA
D: NA
DNA: TGTGCCAGCAGTTTAGGAGGCACAGATACGCAGTATTTT
CDR3: CASSLGGTDTQYF

J: TRBJ1-2
V: TRBV7-9
size: NA
D: NA
DNA: TGTGCCAGCACCTCCGGGGGGATGGGCGGCTACACCTTC
CDR3: CASTSGGMGGYTF

J: TRBJ1-1
V: TRBV5-1
size: NA
D: TRBD1
DNA: TGCGCCAGCAGCTTCGGGACAGGGGATATACTGAACACTGAAGCTTTCTTT
CDR3: CASSFGTGDILNTEAFF

J: TRBJ1-2
V: TRBV5-1
size: NA
D: TRBD1
DNA: TGCGCCAGCAGCGGGACAGGCCCCCTAAGTGGCTACACCTTC
CDR3: CASSGTGPLSGYTF

J: TRBJ1-2
V: TRBV6-1
size: few
D: TRBD1
DNA: TGTGCCAGCAGTGAAGATGCGCGACAGGGGGTATATGGCTACACCTTC
CDR3: CASSEDARQGVYGYTF

J: TRBJ1-1
V: TRBV7-3
size: NA
D: NA
DNA: TGCGCCAGCAGCTACGACAGCAACACTGAAGCTTTCTTT
CDR3: CASSYDSNTEAFF

J: TRBJ1-2
V: TRBV28
size: NA
D: NA
DNA: TGTGCCAGCGGGCAGAGCTATGGCTACCCCTTC
CDR3: CASGQSYGYPF

J: TRBJ1-4
V: TRBV5-4
size: few
D: NA
DNA: TGTGCCAGCAGCTCGGGGGATCTGATTAATGAAAAACTGTTTTTT
CDR3: CASSSGDLINEKLFF

J: TRBJ1-3
V: TRBV11-2
size: NA
D: NA
DNA: TGTGCCAGCAGGTTAACCGGGTCCCCTACTGGAAACACCATATATTTT
CDR3: CASRLTGSPTGNTIYF

J: TRBJ2-3
V: TRBV5-5
size: NA
D: NA
DNA: TGTGCCAGCAGCTTACCCGTAGAGGATACGCAGTATTTT
CDR3: CASSLPVEDTQYF

J: TRBJ2-1
V: TRBV5-1
size: NA
D: NA
DNA: TGCGCCAGCAGACAGGCTCTATGGTCGGATGAGCAGTTCTTC
CDR3: CASRQALWSDEQFF

J: TRBJ1-1
V: TRBV18
size: few
D: NA
DNA: TGTGCCAGCTCCCAAGAACGGACAGCGAACACTGAAGCTTTCTTT
CDR3: CASSQERTANTEAFF

J: TRBJ2-5
V: TRBV27
size: NA
D: TRBD1
DNA: TGTGCCAGCAGTTCCCTGGACAGGGGGCTTAGCAAGACCCAGTACTTC
CDR3: CASSSLDRGLSKTQYF

J: TRBJ2-1
V: TRBV5-1
size: NA
D: TRBD2
DNA: TGCGCCAGCAGCTTGGCCGAGACTAGCGGGGGGCAGAATGGGGGGGCGCAGTTCTTC
CDR3: CASSLAETSGGQNGGAQFF

J: TRBJ1-1
V: TRBV9
size: few
D: TRBD1
DNA: TGTGCCAGCAGCGTGACGGGACAGGACGCTGAAGCTTTCTTT
CDR3: CASSVTGQDAEAFF

J: TRBJ1-2
V: TRBV9
size: NA
D: NA
DNA: TGTGCCAGCAGCCCCACAACTAACTATGGCTACACCTTC
CDR3: CASSPTTNYGYTF

J: TRBJ1-4
V: TRBV11-3
size: NA
D: NA
DNA: TGTGCCAGCAGCTCAAAAGGGGGTAATGAAAAACTGTTTTTT
CDR3: CASSSKGGNEKLFF

J: TRBJ2-7
V: TRBV5-6
size: NA
D: TRBD2
DNA: TGTGCCAGCAGCTTTTCTAGCGGATCCTACGAGCAGTACTTC
CDR3: CASSFSSGSYEQYF

J: TRBJ2-5
V: TRBV5-6
size: NA
D: TRBD2
DNA: TGTGCCAGCAGCCAACTAGCGGCAGAGACCCAGTACTTC
CDR3: CASSQLAAETQYF

J: TRBJ2-5
V: TRBV7-7
size: NA
D: TRBD2
DNA: TGTGCCAGCAGCTTAAAAGCGGGAGTATATCAAGAGACCCAGTACTTC
CDR3: CASSLKAGVYQETQYF

J: TRBJ1-5
V: TRBV19
size: NA
D: TRBD1
DNA: TGTGCCAGTAGTATGGGCAGGGGGCCTGATCAGCCCCAGCATTTT
CDR3: CASSMGRGPDQPQHF

J: TRBJ2-7
V: TRBV12-2
size: few
D: NA
DNA: TGTGCAAGTCGCTTAGCGCTCGACAGCACCTCTAGCGACGAGCAGTACTTC
CDR3: CASRLALDSTSSDEQYF

J: TRBJ2-5
V: TRBV28
size: NA
D: TRBD1
DNA: TGTGCCAGCACCCAATATGGACAGGGCCGGGGGGAGACCCAGTACTTC
CDR3: CASTQYGQGRGETQYF

J: TRBJ1-1
V: TRBV5-1
size: few
D: NA
DNA: TGCGCCAGCAGCTTGGTCTGGGCCACTGAAGCTTTCTTT
CDR3: CASSLVWATEAFF

J: TRBJ2-5
V: TRBV7-9
size: once
D: TRBD1
DNA: TGTGCCAGCAGCCAATTCGACAGGGGTAGGCGAGAGACCCAGTACTTC
CDR3: CASSQFDRGRRETQYF

J: TRBJ2-3
V: TRBV18
size: NA
D: TRBD2
DNA: TGTGCCAGCTCACCGTGGGGACTACAAACAGATACGCAGTATTTT
CDR3: CASSPWGLQTDTQYF